A single sample gave rise to the 9 T cell receptor beta chains below, sequenced in a study of blood T cell repertoires in COVID-19. TCRdb keeps only in-frame clones here, not all; method: immunoSEQ multiplex PCR. Here the sample spans about 170,000 clones, approximately 90% being singletons. Specimen: peripheral blood. The receptors were gathered from a man aged 45-65 years who had recovered from COVID-19.

V usage is TRBV19 and J usage is TRBJ1-1; no firm D call. CDR3 size: 12 residues. Germline CDR1 is LNHDA and CDR2 is SQIVND (reference sequence). Trimming left V 6 bases short and J 5 bases short, with 10 bases between. The CDR3 coding sequence is TGTGCCAGTAGCACTGAGTGGACTGAAGCTTTCTTT. It codes for CASSTEWTEAFF.

The chain employs TRBV19 and TRBJ2-5; 12 bases line up with TRBD2. In germline, CDR1 is LNHDA, CDR2 SQIVND (reference sequence). The length of the CDR3 is 16 residues. The J segment lost 2 bases and the V segment lost 3 bases, leaving 4 bases of the junction unmatched. The CDR3 nucleotides are TGTGCCAGTAGTATCCAACTAGCGGGGGGACAAGAGACCCAGTACTTC. Translated, it gives CASSIQLAGGQETQYF.

This chain connects TRBV28 to TRBJ2-7, with 9 bases lining up with TRBD1. V shed 5 bases and J 1 base; nucleotides not matched to a gene: 6. The V gene's germline CDR1 is MDHEN and CDR2 SYDVKM. This CDR3 is built from 15 residues. The CDR3 sequence is CASSPRQGVSYEQYF. In nucleotides, the CDR3 is TGTGCCAGCAGTCCGAGACAGGGGGTATCCTACGAGCAGTACTTC.

The chain combines TRBV6-6 with TRBJ2-1; D ambiguous. CDR3 length: 16 amino acids. Trimming stripped 8 bases from V and 0 bases from J, with 17 bases between. The germline gives CDR1 MNHNY, CDR2 SVGAGI (reference sequence). The CDR3 here is CASDAGWSSSYNEQFF. In nucleotides, the CDR3 is TGTGCCAGCGACGCCGGGTGGTCGAGCTCCTACAATGAGCAGTTCTTC.

The rearrangement joins TRBV5-1 to TRBJ2-7, with a tentative D call TRBD1 (6 bases). V lost 0 bases and J 4 bases, leaving 11 bases between the germline ends. This CDR3 has 14 amino acids. The germline V gene encodes CDR1 SGHRS and CDR2 YFSETQ. DNA of the CDR3: TGCGCCAGCAGCTTGGAGGGGGTAGGATACGAGCAGTACTTC. Its protein product is CASSLEGVGYEQYF.

This sequence joins TRBV7-7 and TRBJ2-5; possible D gene TRBD1, 6 bases. This CDR3 is built from 14 residues. Trimming stripped 2 bases from V and 4 bases from J, with 11 bases between. CDR1 and CDR2 (germline): SSHAT, FNYEAQ (reference sequence). CDR3 coding DNA: TGTGCCAGCAGCTTATCCCTAGGGGGAGAGACCCAGTACTTC. This translates into CASSLSLGGETQYF.

The V and J genes are TRBV28 and TRBJ1-2, with D tentatively TRBD1 (5 bases). Germline V gene sequence: CDR1 MDHEN, CDR2 SYDVKM. CDR3 length: 15 residues. V was clipped by 2 bases and J by 4 bases, with 14 bases between them. The chain's CDR3 is CASSLARAGGYGYTF. In DNA, the CDR3 is TGTGCCAGCAGTTTAGCCAGGGCTGGCGGCTATGGCTACACCTTC.

CDR3 region: CASSPMTPSMNTEAFF. The CDR3 DNA sequence: TGTGCCAGCTCACCAATGACACCGAGCATGAACACTGAAGCTTTCTTT. The J gene is TRBJ1-1, the V gene TRBV18; D ambiguous. The CDR3 spans 16 residues. The germline V gene encodes CDR1 KGHSH and CDR2 LQKENI. The V and J ends lost 2 bases and 0 bases respectively, with 13 bases between them.

The chain recombines TRBV21-1 with TRBJ2-7; TRBD1, the D gene given by the table, was not confirmed from the DNA. TRBV21-1 is deemed a pseudogene. This CDR3 has 15 amino acids. The DNA of the CDR3 is TGTGCCAGCAGCGTCTACCGGGACAACGACTACGAGCAGTACTTC. Translation gives CASSVYRDNDYEQYF.